Below, 19 T cell receptor beta chains from the same sample are listed, as sequenced in a study of T cells in Graves' hyperthyroidism and ophthalmopathy. It was RNA transcripts that yielded the amplified TCR beta CDR3 regions. In the first-round RT-PCR of the TCR CDR3, the HTBI primer set was used. TCRdb called the multiplex PCR reads again in MiXCR, with one record for every CDR3 protein. The data contain 200,000 to 250,000 distinct CDR3 sequences, about 17% of them singletons. Sequencing was done on a sample of blood. Source of these receptors: a woman aged 18-30 years with Graves' ophthalmopathy.

The chain links TRBV29-1 to TRBJ2-1; 11 bases align to TRBD2. Germline assignment: CDR1 SQVTM and CDR2 ANQGSEA. This CDR3 is built from 16 residues. J gave up 6 bases and V 6 bases, and 13 bases lay outside the gene matches. This CDR3 is CSVSYPATSGTNEQFF. Written as DNA, the CDR3 is TGCAGCGTCTCCTACCCCGCGACTAGCGGGACCAATGAGCAGTTCTTC.

This clonotype came up many times. The DNA for the CDR3 is TGTGCCAGCAGTTTCAAGGGACTGAGCTACGAGCAGTACTTC. Protein product: CASSFKGLSYEQYF. The chain couples TRBV27 to TRBJ2-7; D may be TRBD2 (6 bases). Trimming pared 3 bases from V and 3 bases from J, leaving 12 bases between. CDR1 is MNHEY and CDR2 is SMNVEV in the germline V gene (reference sequence). This CDR3 comprises 14 residues.

The chain employs TRBV24-1 and TRBJ2-1, with 14 nucleotides matching TRBD2. This CDR3 is 17 amino acids long. Per the germline V gene, CDR1 is KGHDR and CDR2 is SFDVKD. The junction had 6 bases not matched to a gene; V was cut back by 5 bases and J by 4 bases. CDR3 sequence: CATSGRLAGGGYNEQFF. The CDR3 DNA reads TGTGCCACCAGTGGCCGACTAGCGGGGGGGGGTTACAATGAGCAGTTCTTC.

The chain links TRBV29-1 to TRBJ2-5; TRBD2 matches at 14 bases. CDR1 SQVTM and CDR2 ANQGSEA come from the germline V gene. The CDR3 is made up of 17 amino acids. With 6 bases clipped from V and 5 bases from J, the junction kept 14 bases outside the gene matches. CDR3 protein: CSVCLIGTSGSWETQYF. The CDR3 nucleotides are TGCAGCGTCTGTTTGATCGGGACTAGCGGGAGTTGGGAGACCCAGTACTTC. Combining the CDR3 with reference TRBV29-1 and TRBJ2-5 gives the whole variable domain SAVISQKPSRDICQRGTSLTIQCQVDSQVTMMFWYRQQPGQSLTLIATANQGSEATYESGFVIDKFPISRPNLTFSTLTVSNMSPEDSSIYLCSVCLIGTSGSWETQYFGPGTRLLVL.

A few counts support this clonotype. The rearrangement uses TRBV2 and TRBJ1-2; D remains unclear. V was clipped by 5 bases and J by 0 bases, with 7 bases between them. Germline V gene data show CDR1 as SNHLY and CDR2 as FYNNEI. The CDR3 covers 13 residues. CDR3 residues: CASSKDSNYGYTF. The CDR3 region has the DNA TGTGCCAGCAGTAAAGATTCTAACTATGGCTACACCTTC.

This clonotype was seen many times. CDR3 residues: CASSARGSSEQFF. DNA of the CDR3: TGCGCCAGCAGCGCTAGGGGGTCTAGTGAGCAGTTCTTC. This chain joins TRBV5-1 and TRBJ2-1, with D maybe TRBD1 (6 bases). CDR3 length: 13 residues. The germline V gene encodes CDR1 SGHRS and CDR2 YFSETQ. V was trimmed by 4 bases and J by 9 bases, leaving 14 bases between them.

This clonotype occurred many times. This chain uses TRBV9 with TRBJ2-2; no reliable D call. V lost 4 bases, J lost 4 bases, and 14 bases lay in between. This CDR3 is built from 15 residues. Per the germline V gene, CDR1 is SGDLS and CDR2 is YYNGEE. The DNA of the CDR3 is TGTGCCAGCAGCCACGGGCGCTCGCCCACCGGGGAGCTGTTTTTT. Protein sequence: CASSHGRSPTGELFF.

This clonotype was recorded many times. The genes are TRBV6-2 or TRBV6-3 and TRBJ1-1, with D hard to call. CDR1 and CDR2 from the germline V gene are MNHEY and SVGEGT. Trimming removed 2 bases from V and 6 bases from J, with 10 bases in between. The CDR3 length is 13 residues. The DNA for the CDR3 is TGTGCCAGCAGTTACGATCTATACGCTGAAGCTTTCTTT. Its translation: CASSYDLYAEAFF.

The chain carries TRBV20-1 and TRBJ2-5, with no clear D. Looked up from germline, CDR1 is DFQATT and CDR2 is SNEGSKA (reference sequence). The CDR3 runs to 11 residues. With 3 bases removed from V and 4 bases from J, the gap between germline ends came to 6 bases. The CDR3 bases are TGCAGTGCTAGTATCCGAGAGACCCAGTACTTC. It encodes CSASIRETQYF.

This clonotype was seen repeatedly, ten times or more. CDR3 in amino acids: CASSPPTSGGSGPDTQYF. The CDR3 coding sequence is TGTGCCAGCAGCCCCCCGACTAGCGGGGGGTCGGGCCCAGATACGCAGTATTTT. The chain recombines TRBV7-2 with TRBJ2-3; the match to TRBD2 covers 13 bases. This CDR3 has 18 residues. V lost 5 bases and J lost 4; bases outside the gene matches: 12. Looked up from germline, CDR1 is SGHTA and CDR2 is FQGNSA. The full variable domain, its missing parts supplied by reference TRBV7-2 and TRBJ2-3, is GAGVSQSPSNKVTEKGKDVELRCDPISGHTALYWYRQSLGQGLEFLIYFQGNSAPDKSGLPSDRFSAERTGGSVSTLTIQRTQQEDSAVYLCASSPPTSGGSGPDTQYFGPGTRLTVL.

This clonotype has a count of ten or more. V and J are TRBV6-5 and TRBJ1-2; no definite D call. This CDR3 contains 15 residues. V dropped 0 bases and J dropped 5 bases, with 13 bases sitting between them. Per the germline V gene, CDR1 is MNHEY and CDR2 is SVGAGI. The CDR3 DNA follows: TGTGCCAGCAGTTACTCTATCGCAGACGTTTATGGCTACACCTTC. Its translation is CASSYSIADVYGYTF.

This clonotype was picked up many times. The rearrangement uses TRBV10-3 and TRBJ1-1; D perhaps matches TRBD1 (5 bases). CDR1 is ENHRY, CDR2 SYGVKD, per germline. This CDR3 contains 15 residues. Trimming took 2 bases from V and 3 from J, leaving 13 bases between them. The CDR3 coding sequence is TGTGCCATCAGTGAGGGGGAGGGGATCCACACTGAAGCTTTCTTT. This codes for CAISEGEGIHTEAFF.

This chain joins TRBV28 and TRBJ2-7; 9 bases map to TRBD1. Germline V gene data show CDR1 as MDHEN and CDR2 as SYDVKM. The CDR3 loop spans 13 amino acids. V trimming: 7 bases; J trimming: 6 bases; junction bases outside the gene matches: 7. The CDR3 loop is CASTGTGPPEQYF. CDR3 DNA: TGTGCCAGCACCGGGACAGGGCCTCCCGAGCAGTACTTC.

There are many counts of this clonotype. This sequence joins TRBV19 and TRBJ2-7; TRBD2 aligns across 9 bases. The CDR3 consists of 15 residues. Germline CDR1 LNHDA, CDR2 SQIVND (reference sequence). The V and J ends lost 5 bases and 0 bases, in that order; junction bases with no gene match: 5. DNA of the CDR3: TGTGCCAGTAGTGTGATGACTAGCGGCTCCTACGAGCAGTACTTC. This translates into CASSVMTSGSYEQYF. The full variable domain, in which reference TRBV19 and TRBJ2-7 provide the parts outside the CDR3, is DGGITQSPKYLFRKEGQNVTLSCEQNLNHDAMYWYRQDPGQGLRLIYYSQIVNDFQKGDIAEGYSVSREKKESFPLTVTSAQKNPTAFYLCASSVMTSGSYEQYFGPGTRLTVT.

A word on this clonotype: Given a much more abundant clone one base away, this may be a read error. The chain uses TRBV6-9 and TRBJ2-3; D possibly corresponds to TRBD1 (6 bases). Germline CDR1 reads MNHGY; CDR2 reads SVAAGI. The CDR3 is 13 residues long. Trimming took off 8 bases at V and 4 bases at J, with 13 bases between the two ends. CDR3 amino acids: CASRWGPSDTQYF. CDR3 in DNA: TGTGCCAGCCGTTGGGGGCCTTCAGATACGCAGTATTTT.

This clonotype was recorded many times. The CDR3: CASSEQAEAEAFF. The CDR3, as DNA: TGCGCCAGCAGTGAACAGGCGGAAGCTGAAGCTTTCTTT. V usage is TRBV10-1 and J usage is TRBJ1-1; perhaps TRBD1 as D (5 bases). Germline loops: CDR1 WNHNN, CDR2 SYGVQD (reference sequence). V lost 3 bases, J lost 6 bases, and 11 bases lay in between. The CDR3 has 13 residues.

This clonotype occurred many times. V and J are TRBV7-6 and TRBJ2-2; TRBD1 is a possible D gene (7 bases). The germline CDR1 and CDR2 sequences are SGHVS and FNYEAQ. The V end was cut by 5 bases, the J end by 3 bases, with 16 bases between. This CDR3 has 16 residues. Here the CDR3 reads CASSLEGRGDTGELFF. The CDR3 DNA follows: TGTGCCAGCAGCCTCGAGGGCAGGGGGGACACCGGGGAGCTGTTTTTT.

This clonotype has at least ten counts. J is TRBJ1-1 and V is TRBV6-1; 7 bases agree with TRBD1. This CDR3 contains 17 residues. The V and J ends lost 5 bases and 4 bases, in that order; junction bases with no gene match: 16. Germline CDR1 reads MNHNS; CDR2 reads SASEGT. For the CDR3, the DNA is TGTGCCAGCAGTTCCCAGGGGGTCCCCCACCCCGTCACTGAAGCTTTCTTT. It specifies CASSSQGVPHPVTEAFF.

This clonotype has at least ten counts. The rearrangement uses TRBV7-2 and TRBJ1-2; perhaps TRBD1 as D (6 bases). Per the germline V gene, CDR1 is SGHTA and CDR2 is FQGNSA. The CDR3 is 15 residues long. Trimming left V 2 bases short and J 2 bases short, with 12 bases between. The chain's CDR3 is CASSLSGGKNYGYTF. The CDR3 DNA sequence: TGTGCCAGCAGCTTATCCGGGGGCAAAAACTATGGCTACACCTTC. The whole variable domain, remainder taken from reference TRBV7-2 and TRBJ1-2, is GAGVSQSPSNKVTEKGKDVELRCDPISGHTALYWYRQSLGQGLEFLIYFQGNSAPDKSGLPSDRFSAERTGGSVSTLTIQRTQQEDSAVYLCASSLSGGKNYGYTFGSGTRLTVV.